Given below is one T cell receptor (beta chain) in context. Assay used: immunoSEQ multiplex PCR; TCRdb lists only in-frame clones, some missing. The data contain around 79,000 clones, 94% of them singletons. Per the germline V gene, CDR1 is SGHRS and CDR2 is YFSETQ. The CDR3 sequence is 16 residues long. The ends lost 3 bases at V and 3 bases at J; junction bases unmatched: 6. This sample stems from a study of technical replicates of blood from a handful of donors. Sequences were obtained from T cells isolated from PBMCs. The chain has TRBV5-1 and TRBJ2-1, with TRBD2 matching over 10 bases. The clonotype was recovered from a human donor in good health. The CDR3 region is CASSSRAGGDYNEQFF. As DNA, the CDR3 is TGCGCCAGCAGCTCTAGAGCGGGAGGGGACTACAATGAGCAGTTCTTC.